The 13 T cell receptor beta chains presented below share a single source sample, sequenced in a study of blood T cells in healthy people across ages. Through a sample-barcoded 5' primer and a J-beta primer mix, a second PCR was run for about 6 to 12 cycles. MiXCR was run by TCRdb on the 5' RACE reads, yielding one entry per CDR3 protein. The sample carries 710,000 or so distinct CDR3 sequences, about 30% recorded once. Sequenced: blood. All receptors come from a woman older than 75 in good health.

There are many counts of this clonotype. This chain connects TRBV7-7 to TRBJ2-5; D is perhaps TRBD1 (7 bases). Between the trimmed V and J ends, which lost 5 bases and 0 bases, there was a span of 19 bases. The CDR3 is 17 amino acids. In germline, CDR1 is SSHAT, CDR2 FNYEAQ (reference sequence). This CDR3 reads CASSQGGRSGNQETQYF. As DNA, the CDR3 is TGTGCCAGCAGCCAGGGGGGAAGGAGCGGAAACCAAGAGACCCAGTACTTC.

In this sample, this clonotype turned up many times. V gene TRBV7-2 combines with J gene TRBJ2-1; a weak D match, TRBD1 (6 bases). Per the germline V gene, CDR1 is SGHTA and CDR2 is FQGNSA. V dropped 5 bases and J dropped 4 bases, with 18 bases sitting between them. The CDR3 totals 16 residues. This CDR3 reads CASSGWDTSPYNEQFF. For the CDR3, the DNA is TGTGCCAGCAGCGGGTGGGACACCTCCCCTTACAATGAGCAGTTCTTC.

To note about this clonotype: With a much larger clone just one base away, this may be a read error. This chain connects TRBV6-6 to TRBJ1-4; TRBD1 aligns across 8 bases. The germline V gene has CDR1 MNHNY and CDR2 SVGAGI (reference sequence). This CDR3 contains 14 residues. The CDR3 region has the DNA TGTGCCATCGGTTGGTACGACAGGGGCGAAAAACGGTTTTTT. It codes for CAIGWYDRGEKRFF.

Many counts were recorded for this clonotype. V is TRBV3-1 and J is TRBJ2-1; 8 bases fit TRBD2. J was trimmed by 8 bases and V by 4 bases; bases with no gene match: 7. The CDR3 totals 14 residues. CDR1 is LGHDT, CDR2 YNNKEL, per germline (reference sequence). The CDR3 is CASSPYGGADEQFF. CDR3 sequence (DNA): TGTGCCAGCAGCCCCTACGGGGGGGCCGATGAGCAGTTCTTC.

The J gene is TRBJ2-2, the V gene TRBV12-3 or TRBV12-4; 8 bases line up with TRBD1. Trimming cost V 5 bases and J 1 base; bases outside gene matches: 6. This CDR3 has 16 amino acids. As DNA, the CDR3 is TGTGCCAGCAGTCGACCGGACAGGGTGAACACCGGGGAGCTGTTTTTT. It specifies CASSRPDRVNTGELFF.

This clonotype was seen at least ten times. The chain carries TRBV19 and TRBJ2-7, with unresolved D. Germline values: CDR1 LNHDA, CDR2 SQIVND (reference sequence). Deletions cut 4 bases from V and 4 bases from J, with 17 bases between. This CDR3 is built from 15 residues. DNA of the CDR3: TGTGCCAGTAGTACCGGTCTGGGCCCCACTTACGAGCAGTACTTC. This codes for CASSTGLGPTYEQYF.

A note on this clonotype: Given a much more abundant clone one base away, this may be a read error. This rearrangement joins TRBV28 to TRBJ2-5; D gene uncertain. There are 16 residues in the CDR3. Germline V gene lookup returns CDR1 MDHEN and CDR2 SYDVKM. The CDR3 loop reads CAGSTSTGQYQETQYF. The CDR3 DNA reads TGTGCCGGCAGTACATCGACGGGCCAGTACCAAGAGACCCAGTACTTC.

This clonotype has a count of ten or more. V and J are TRBV7-2 and TRBJ2-7, with D possibly being TRBD1 or TRBD2 (5 bases each). The V gene lost 0 bases and the J gene lost 2 bases, with 17 bases spanning the gap. The CDR3 spans 17 residues. From germline, CDR1 is SGHTA and CDR2 FQGNSA. CDR3 protein: CASSLARTRDGPYEQYF. The CDR3 DNA reads as TGTGCCAGCAGCTTAGCGAGAACCCGGGACGGGCCCTACGAGCAGTACTTC. The full variable domain, its missing parts supplied by reference TRBV7-2 and TRBJ2-7, is GAGVSQSPSNKVTEKGKDVELRCDPISGHTALYWYRQSLGQGLEFLIYFQGNSAPDKSGLPSDRFSAERTGGSVSTLTIQRTQQEDSAVYLCASSLARTRDGPYEQYFGPGTRLTVT.

This clonotype appeared a single time. A read error may explain this, as a much larger clone is one base away. Here the CDR3 reads CVSSYSRQGPELFF. CDR3 DNA: TGTGTCAGCAGTTACTCCCGACAGGGCCCGGAGCTGTTTTTT. V and J are TRBV6-2 or TRBV6-3 and TRBJ2-2; 7 nucleotides align to TRBD1. Per the germline V gene, CDR1 is MNHEY and CDR2 is SVGEGT. The CDR3 extends over 14 amino acids.

This clonotype was recorded many times. The chain joins TRBV4-2 to TRBJ1-2, with 7 nucleotides matching TRBD1. This CDR3 contains 15 residues. J gave up 5 bases and V 2 bases, and 8 bases lay outside the gene matches. Germline assignment: CDR1 LGHNA and CDR2 YNFKEQ. Here the CDR3 DNA reads TGTGCCAGCAGCCAACAACAGGGGACAGCTTATGGCTACACCTTC. It encodes CASSQQQGTAYGYTF.

This clonotype was recorded a few times. J is TRBJ1-2 and V is TRBV30; D may be TRBD1 (6 bases). Trimming cost V 7 bases and J 2 bases, with 14 bases left between them. CDR1 is GTSNPN, CDR2 SVGIG, per germline (reference sequence). CDR3 length equals 13 residues. The CDR3: CASPTQGNYGYTF. The CDR3 DNA reads as TGTGCCTCTCCAACTCAGGGGAACTATGGCTACACCTTC. Combining the CDR3 with reference TRBV30 and TRBJ1-2 gives the whole variable domain SQTIHQWPATLVQPVGSPLSLECTVEGTSNPNLYWYRQAAGRGLQLLFYSVGIGQISSEVPQNLSASRPQDRQFILSSKKLLLSDSGFYLCASPTQGNYGYTFGSGTRLTVV.

This sequence joins TRBV4-3 and TRBJ2-7; TRBD2 aligns across 14 bases. Germline values: CDR1 LGHNA, CDR2 YSLEER. The J segment lost 5 bases and the V segment lost 3 bases, leaving 3 bases of the junction unmatched. The CDR3 is 15 amino acids. DNA of the CDR3: TGCGCCAGCAGCCAGATGGGACTAGCGGGGGACGAGCAGTACTTC. Protein: CASSQMGLAGDEQYF.

Note on this clonotype: A much larger clone is a single base away; this may be a read error. This chain uses TRBV13 with TRBJ1-2; no reliable D call. The CDR3 loop spans 17 amino acids. Germline lookup yields CDR1 PRHDT and CDR2 FYEKMQ (reference sequence). The V end lost 11 bases, the J end lost 0 bases, and 25 bases lay between the germline ends. CDR3 loop: CAGTLRWGRNSNYGYTF. The CDR3 DNA follows: TGTGCCGGCACCCTTCGGTGGGGTCGTAACTCTAACTATGGCTACACCTTC.